These T cell receptor beta chains were read from a single sample in a study of kidney transplant recipient with SARS-CoV-2 infection. TCRdb used MiXCR to reprocess the reads, holding one entry per CDR3 protein. The sample has 200,000 to 250,000 distinct CDR3 sequences, 29% seen once. Sequenced here: a blood sample, sampled at baseline and on roughly day 110 from a kidney transplant recipient. These receptors were collected from a young adult male patient who had COVID-19 and was a kidney transplant recipient. The graft donor may account for some of the T cells. The CDR3 runs from the conserved cysteine through the conserved F or W. The D gene is left open where the match is weak. Clone size appears in some rows only: once, few, many, or a class for an expanded clone.

clone size: many
D gene: .
V gene: TRBV6-5
CDR3 length: 17
J gene: TRBJ1-2
CDR3 protein: CASSLSDSMRKTYGYTF
CDR3 DNA: TGTGCCAGCAGTTTAAGTGACTCTATGCGAAAGACCTATGGCTACACCTTC

clone size: .
D gene: TRBD2
V gene: TRBV30
CDR3 length: 14
J gene: TRBJ2-3
CDR3 protein: CAWSGGLASDTQYF
CDR3 DNA: TGTGCCTGGAGTGGAGGACTAGCGAGCGATACGCAGTATTTT

clone size: many
D gene: .
V gene: TRBV24-1
CDR3 length: 17
J gene: TRBJ1-2
CDR3 protein: CATSLATSTRKTYGYTF
CDR3 DNA: TGTGCCACCAGTCTAGCAACTAGTACCAGAAAGACCTATGGCTACACCTTC

clone size: many
D gene: .
V gene: TRBV7-5
CDR3 length: 19
J gene: TRBJ1-2
CDR3 protein: CISVPEGDNEVGKTYGYTF
CDR3 DNA: .

clone size: many
D gene: .
V gene: TRBV18
CDR3 length: 14
J gene: TRBJ2-7
CDR3 protein: CASSRAGASGEQYF
CDR3 DNA: TGTGCCAGCTCACGGGCAGGGGCCTCAGGCGAGCAGTACTTC

clone size: many
D gene: .
V gene: TRBV7-9
CDR3 length: 14
J gene: TRBJ2-5
CDR3 protein: CASSLVGYAETQYF
CDR3 DNA: TGTGCCAGCAGCTTAGTGGGATACGCTGAGACCCAGTACTTC

clone size: .
D gene: .
V gene: TRBV9
CDR3 length: 14
J gene: TRBJ1-4
CDR3 protein: CASSVWGDGEKLFF
CDR3 DNA: TGTGCCAGCAGCGTATGGGGGGATGGCGAAAAACTGTTTTTT

clone size: .
D gene: TRBD1
V gene: TRBV20-1
CDR3 length: 14
J gene: TRBJ2-5
CDR3 protein: CSARRDSGQETQYF
CDR3 DNA: TGCAGTGCTAGAAGGGACAGCGGACAAGAGACCCAGTACTTC

clone size: many
D gene: .
V gene: TRBV9
CDR3 length: 16
J gene: TRBJ1-2
CDR3 protein: CASSSKYSRKTYGYTF
CDR3 DNA: TGTGCCAGCTCATCGAAGTACTCAAGAAAGACCTATGGCTACACCTTC

clone size: many
D gene: .
V gene: TRBV5-6
CDR3 length: 14
J gene: TRBJ2-1
CDR3 protein: CASSLEVELDEQFF
CDR3 DNA: TGTGCCAGCAGCCTTGAGGTGGAATTGGATGAGCAGTTCTTC

clone size: many
D gene: .
V gene: TRBV23-1
CDR3 length: 16
J gene: TRBJ1-4
CDR3 protein: CASSQSHENQGEKLFF
CDR3 DNA: TGCGCCAGCAGTCAATCTCACGAGAATCAAGGAGAAAAACTGTTTTTT

clone size: many
D gene: .
V gene: TRBV3-1
CDR3 length: 13
J gene: TRBJ1-1
CDR3 protein: CASSRQVGTEAFF
CDR3 DNA: TGTGCCAGCAGCCGCCAGGTGGGCACTGAAGCTTTCTTT

clone size: many
D gene: TRBD1
V gene: TRBV6-1
CDR3 length: 19
J gene: TRBJ1-4
CDR3 protein: CASSEIQSRGQTTNEKLFF
CDR3 DNA: TGTGCCAGCAGTGAAATCCAATCGAGGGGGCAGACAACTAATGAAAAACTGTTTTTT

clone size: many
D gene: TRBD2
V gene: TRBV14
CDR3 length: 19
J gene: TRBJ2-2
CDR3 protein: CASSQDNRGRASNTGELFF
CDR3 DNA: TGTGCCAGCAGCCAAGACAACCGCGGGAGGGCCTCAAACACCGGGGAGCTGTTTTTT

clone size: few
D gene: TRBD1
V gene: TRBV24-1
CDR3 length: 15
J gene: TRBJ2-3
CDR3 protein: CATSSFGTGEDTQYF
CDR3 DNA: TGTGCCACGAGTAGTTTCGGGACAGGGGAGGATACGCAGTATTTT

clone size: many
D gene: .
V gene: TRBV27
CDR3 length: 14
J gene: TRBJ2-3
CDR3 protein: CASSFGAGTDTQYF
CDR3 DNA: TGTGCCAGCAGTTTTGGGGCAGGCACAGATACGCAGTATTTT

clone size: many
D gene: .
V gene: TRBV20-1
CDR3 length: 16
J gene: TRBJ1-2
CDR3 protein: CSALGQLFRKTYGYTF
CDR3 DNA: TGCAGTGCTCTCGGTCAGCTGTTTCGAAAGACCTATGGCTACACCTTC

clone size: many
D gene: .
V gene: TRBV3-2
CDR3 length: 14
J gene: TRBJ2-3
CDR3 protein: CARARGGGTDTQYF
CDR3 DNA: TGTGCCAGAGCCCGTGGAGGGGGCACAGATACGCAGTATTTT

clone size: many
D gene: TRBD2
V gene: TRBV24-1
CDR3 length: 17
J gene: TRBJ2-2
CDR3 protein: CATSALRLAGGTGELFF
CDR3 DNA: TGTGCCACCAGTGCCCTGAGACTAGCGGGAGGGACCGGGGAGCTGTTTTTT

clone size: many
D gene: TRBD2
V gene: TRBV10-3
CDR3 length: 13
J gene: TRBJ2-5
CDR3 protein: CAIGEGVQETQYF
CDR3 DNA: TGTGCCATCGGGGAGGGTGTCCAAGAGACCCAGTACTTC

clone size: many
D gene: .
V gene: TRBV3-1
CDR3 length: 17
J gene: TRBJ1-2
CDR3 protein: CASSVHSTLRKTYGYTF
CDR3 DNA: TGTGCCAGCAGCGTTCATTCCACCCTTCGAAAGACCTATGGCTACACCTTC

clone size: many
D gene: .
V gene: TRBV27
CDR3 length: 14
J gene: TRBJ2-1
CDR3 protein: CASNRGGRYNEQFF
CDR3 DNA: TGTGCCAGCAACAGAGGGGGACGGTACAATGAGCAGTTCTTC

clone size: many
D gene: .
V gene: TRBV5-1
CDR3 length: 14
J gene: TRBJ1-6
CDR3 protein: CASSFVFHNSPLHF
CDR3 DNA: TGCGCCAGCAGCTTCGTATTTCATAATTCACCCCTCCACTTT

clone size: many
D gene: .
V gene: TRBV18
CDR3 length: 15
J gene: TRBJ1-1
CDR3 protein: CASSPKETGDTEAFF
CDR3 DNA: TGTGCCAGCTCACCAAAGGAGACTGGGGACACTGAAGCTTTCTTT

clone size: few
D gene: TRBD2
V gene: TRBV7-2
CDR3 length: 16
J gene: TRBJ2-3
CDR3 protein: CASSPPGLAGTDTQYF
CDR3 DNA: TGTGCCAGCAGCCCCCCGGGACTAGCGGGCACAGATACGCAGTATTTT

clone size: many
D gene: .
V gene: TRBV5-1
CDR3 length: 16
J gene: TRBJ1-2
CDR3 protein: CASCPVSVRKTYGYTF
CDR3 DNA: TGCGCCAGCTGCCCTGTATCGGTTCGAAAGACCTATGGCTACACCTTC